This TCR beta chain was documented in a study of T cell responses to AZD1222 COVID-19 vaccine. Overall study findings and caveats: Females made up more of the donors, who were largely white British, and clonal diversity may have come out too low. Two AZD1222 administrations were followed by greater Spike-specific TCR breadth and depth. The reported proportion of spike-specific TCRs targeting unmutated variant regions was nearly half. Baseline seropositivity characterized only six or seven AZD1222 recipients.

Only in-frame clones appear in the TCRdb table, and some are missing; sequencing was by immunoSEQ multiplex PCR. The repertoire holds 89,000 or so clones, with under 95% as singletons. For this clone: Antigen specificity is unknown. In the same sample, other DNA sequences code for this CDR3.

V was cut by 3 bases and J by 1 base, with 10 bases left in between. From germline, CDR1 is MNHEY and CDR2 SMNVEV (reference sequence). The CDR3 length is 15 residues. The chain couples TRBV27 to TRBJ1-5; the D gene is possibly TRBD1 (6 bases). The origin of this receptor is an adult who received the AZD1222 COVID-19 vaccine. Sequenced here: peripheral blood, sampled 28 days after the second AZD1222 dose. CDR3 nucleotide sequence: TGTGCCAGCAGTTTTGCCAGGGGCAGCAATCAGCCCCAGCATTTT. As protein: CASSFARGSNQPQHF.